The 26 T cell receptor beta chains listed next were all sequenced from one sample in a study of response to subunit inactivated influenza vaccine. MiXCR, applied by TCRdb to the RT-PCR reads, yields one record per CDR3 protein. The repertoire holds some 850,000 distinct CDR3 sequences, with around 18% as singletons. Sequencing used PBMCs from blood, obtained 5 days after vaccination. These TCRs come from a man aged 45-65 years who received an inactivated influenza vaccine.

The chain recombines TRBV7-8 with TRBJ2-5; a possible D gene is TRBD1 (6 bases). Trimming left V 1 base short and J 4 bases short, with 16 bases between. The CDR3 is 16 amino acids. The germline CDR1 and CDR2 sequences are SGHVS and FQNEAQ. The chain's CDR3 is CASSLVIPGVGETQYF. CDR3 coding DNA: TGTGCCAGCAGCTTAGTGATACCAGGGGTAGGAGAGACCCAGTACTTC.

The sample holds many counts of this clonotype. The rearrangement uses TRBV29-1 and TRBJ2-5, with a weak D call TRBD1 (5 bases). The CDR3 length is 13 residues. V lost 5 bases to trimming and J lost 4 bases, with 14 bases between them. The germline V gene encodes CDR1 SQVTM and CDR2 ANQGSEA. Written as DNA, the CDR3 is TGCAGCGTTATTAAGGGGCTTGGAGAGACCCAGTACTTC. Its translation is CSVIKGLGETQYF.

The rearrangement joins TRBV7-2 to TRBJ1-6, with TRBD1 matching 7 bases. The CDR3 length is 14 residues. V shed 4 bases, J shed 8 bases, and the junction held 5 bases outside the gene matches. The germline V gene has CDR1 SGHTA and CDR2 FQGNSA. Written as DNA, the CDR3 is TGTGCCAGCAGCTACAGGGGTTTTGATTCACCCCTCCACTTT. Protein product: CASSYRGFDSPLHF.

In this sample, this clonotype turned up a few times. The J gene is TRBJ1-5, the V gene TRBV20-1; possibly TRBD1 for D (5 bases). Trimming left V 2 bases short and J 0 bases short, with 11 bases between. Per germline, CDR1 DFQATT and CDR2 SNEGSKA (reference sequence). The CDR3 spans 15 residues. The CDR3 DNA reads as TGCAGTGCTAGAAGGGGCTCGGATAGCAATCAGCCCCAGCATTTT. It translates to CSARRGSDSNQPQHF.

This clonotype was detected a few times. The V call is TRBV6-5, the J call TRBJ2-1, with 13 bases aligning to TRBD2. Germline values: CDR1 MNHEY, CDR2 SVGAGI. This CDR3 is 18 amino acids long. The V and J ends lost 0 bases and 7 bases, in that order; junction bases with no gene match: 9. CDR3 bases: TGTGCCAGCAGTTACTCGACTAGCGGGGGGAGAAGGCCTAATGAGCAGTTCTTC. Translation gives CASSYSTSGGRRPNEQFF.

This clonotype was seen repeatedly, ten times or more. CDR3 nucleotide sequence: TGTGCCACCAGTGACGGGGGGGCCTACAATGAGCAGTTCTTC. It codes for CATSDGGAYNEQFF. The rearrangement joins TRBV24-1 to TRBJ2-1, with 8 bases matching TRBD2. Germline V gene lookup returns CDR1 KGHDR and CDR2 SFDVKD. The CDR3 is made up of 14 amino acids. V lost 4 bases, J lost 2 bases, and 0 bases stayed unmatched.

CDR3 region: CASSQGTRGDETQYF. The CDR3 coding sequence is TGTGCCAGCAGCCAAGGAACCAGGGGTGATGAGACCCAGTACTTC. V gene TRBV14 combines with J gene TRBJ2-5; D is possibly TRBD1 (6 bases). This CDR3 has 15 residues. Germline assignment: CDR1 SGHDN and CDR2 FVKESK. V shed 1 base and J shed 5 bases, with 14 bases lying between them.

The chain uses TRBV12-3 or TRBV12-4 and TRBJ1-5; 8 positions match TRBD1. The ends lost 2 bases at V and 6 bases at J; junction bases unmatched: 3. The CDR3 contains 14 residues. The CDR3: CASSLRQGAQPQHF. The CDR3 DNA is TGTGCCAGCAGTTTAAGGCAGGGGGCTCAGCCCCAGCATTTT.

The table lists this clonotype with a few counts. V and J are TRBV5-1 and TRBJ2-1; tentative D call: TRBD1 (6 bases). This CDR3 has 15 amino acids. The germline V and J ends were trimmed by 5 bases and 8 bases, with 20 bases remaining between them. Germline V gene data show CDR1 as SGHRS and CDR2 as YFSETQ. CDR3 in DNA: TGCGCCAGCAGGTACAACCCGGCTGGGGGCGATGAGCAGTTCTTC. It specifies CASRYNPAGGDEQFF. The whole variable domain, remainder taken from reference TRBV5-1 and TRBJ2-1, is KAGVTQTPRYLIKTRGQQVTLSCSPISGHRSVSWYQQTPGQGLQFLFEYFSETQRNKGNFPGRFSGRQFSNSRSEMNVSTLELGDSALYLCASRYNPAGGDEQFFGPGTRLTVL.

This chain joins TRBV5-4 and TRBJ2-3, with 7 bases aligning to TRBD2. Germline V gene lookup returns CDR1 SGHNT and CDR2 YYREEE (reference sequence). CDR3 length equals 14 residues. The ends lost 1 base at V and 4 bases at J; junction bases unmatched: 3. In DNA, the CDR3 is TGTGCCAGCAGCTTGCCCGCGGGGGCAGATACGCAGTATTTT. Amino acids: CASSLPAGADTQYF.

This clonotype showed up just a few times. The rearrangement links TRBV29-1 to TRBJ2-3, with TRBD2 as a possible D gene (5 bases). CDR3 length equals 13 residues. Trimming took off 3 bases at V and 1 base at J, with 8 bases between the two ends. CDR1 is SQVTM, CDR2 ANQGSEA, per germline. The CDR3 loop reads CSVESSGTDTQYF. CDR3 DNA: TGCAGCGTTGAGAGTAGCGGCACAGATACGCAGTATTTT.

CDR3 amino acids: CASSPLTGVAGELFF. The CDR3 nucleotides read TGTGCCAGCAGCCCCTTGACAGGGGTGGCCGGGGAGCTGTTTTTT. V gene TRBV7-3 combines with J gene TRBJ2-2; TRBD1 aligns across 8 bases. The length of the CDR3 is 15 residues. V shed 5 bases, J shed 6 bases, and the junction held 8 bases outside the gene matches. Germline loops: CDR1 SGHTA, CDR2 FQGTGA.

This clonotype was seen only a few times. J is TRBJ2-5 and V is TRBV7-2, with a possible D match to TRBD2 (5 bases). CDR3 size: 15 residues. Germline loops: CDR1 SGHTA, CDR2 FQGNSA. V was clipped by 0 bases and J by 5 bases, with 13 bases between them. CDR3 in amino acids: CASSLAVLAYETQYF. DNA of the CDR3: TGTGCCAGCAGCTTAGCGGTTCTAGCTTACGAGACCCAGTACTTC.

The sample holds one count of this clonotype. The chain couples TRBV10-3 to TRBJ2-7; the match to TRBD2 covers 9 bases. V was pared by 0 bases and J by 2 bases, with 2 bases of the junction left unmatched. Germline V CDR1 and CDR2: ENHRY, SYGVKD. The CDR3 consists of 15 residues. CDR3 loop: CAISESTSGPYEQYF. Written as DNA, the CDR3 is TGTGCCATCAGTGAGTCGACTAGCGGCCCCTACGAGCAGTACTTC.

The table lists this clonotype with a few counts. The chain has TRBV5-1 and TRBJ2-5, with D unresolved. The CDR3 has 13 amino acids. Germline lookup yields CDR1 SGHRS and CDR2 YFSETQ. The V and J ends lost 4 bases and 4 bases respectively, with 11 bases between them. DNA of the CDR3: TGCGCCAGCAGCAGGGTCATCGGAGAGACCCAGTACTTC. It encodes CASSRVIGETQYF.

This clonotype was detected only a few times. The CDR3 is CSARVGTNYPYEQYF. The CDR3 nucleotides read TGCAGTGCTAGAGTCGGGACTAACTACCCCTACGAGCAGTACTTC. The chain joins TRBV20-1 to TRBJ2-7; 7 nucleotides match TRBD2. This CDR3 is built from 15 residues. Unmatched junction bases numbered 8, after V lost 1 base and J lost 2 bases. The germline CDR1 and CDR2 sequences are DFQATT and SNEGSKA (reference sequence).

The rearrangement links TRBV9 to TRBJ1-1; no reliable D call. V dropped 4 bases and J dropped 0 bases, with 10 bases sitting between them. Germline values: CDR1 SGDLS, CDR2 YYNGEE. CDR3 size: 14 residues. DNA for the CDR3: TGTGCCAGCAGCCCTGGCAATCTGAACACTGAAGCTTTCTTT. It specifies CASSPGNLNTEAFF. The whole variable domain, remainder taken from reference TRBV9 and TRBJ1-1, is DSGVTQTPKHLITATGQRVTLRCSPRSGDLSVYWYQQSLDQGLQFLIQYYNGEERAKGNILERFSAQQFPDLHSELNLSSLELGDSALYFCASSPGNLNTEAFFGQGTRLTVV.

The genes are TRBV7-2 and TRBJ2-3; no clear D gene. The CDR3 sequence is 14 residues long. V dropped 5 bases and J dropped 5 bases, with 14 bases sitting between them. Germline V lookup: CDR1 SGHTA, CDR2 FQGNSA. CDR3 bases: TGTGCCAGCAGCCTCCTCGGCGAGAAAGATACGCAGTATTTT. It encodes CASSLLGEKDTQYF.

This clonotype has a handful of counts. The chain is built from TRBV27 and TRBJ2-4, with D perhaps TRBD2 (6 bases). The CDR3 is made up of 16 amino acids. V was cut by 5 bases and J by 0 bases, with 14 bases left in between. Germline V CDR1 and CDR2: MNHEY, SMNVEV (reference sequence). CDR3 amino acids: CASSPQLARAKNIQYF. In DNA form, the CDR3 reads TGTGCCAGCAGTCCCCAGCTAGCGCGAGCCAAAAACATTCAGTACTTC.

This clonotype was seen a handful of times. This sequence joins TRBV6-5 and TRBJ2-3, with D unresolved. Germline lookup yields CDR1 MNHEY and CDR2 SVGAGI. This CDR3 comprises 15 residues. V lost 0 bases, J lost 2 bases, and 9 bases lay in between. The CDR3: CASSYSSPITDTQYF. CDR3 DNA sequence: TGTGCCAGCAGTTACTCATCCCCAATCACAGATACGCAGTATTTT.

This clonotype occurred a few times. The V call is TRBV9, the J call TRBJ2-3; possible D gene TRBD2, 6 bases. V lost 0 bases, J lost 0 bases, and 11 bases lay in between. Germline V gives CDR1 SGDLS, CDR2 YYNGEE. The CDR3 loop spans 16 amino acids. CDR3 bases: TGTGCCAGCAGCGTAGCGCGGGGATTTAGCACAGATACGCAGTATTTT. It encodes CASSVARGFSTDTQYF.

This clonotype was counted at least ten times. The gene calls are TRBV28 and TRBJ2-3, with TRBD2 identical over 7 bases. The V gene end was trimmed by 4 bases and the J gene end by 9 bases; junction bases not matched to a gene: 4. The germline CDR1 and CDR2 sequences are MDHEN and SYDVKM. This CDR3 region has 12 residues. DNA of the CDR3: TGTGCCAGCAGTTCGAGCGGGGACACGCAGTATTTT. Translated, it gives CASSSSGDTQYF.

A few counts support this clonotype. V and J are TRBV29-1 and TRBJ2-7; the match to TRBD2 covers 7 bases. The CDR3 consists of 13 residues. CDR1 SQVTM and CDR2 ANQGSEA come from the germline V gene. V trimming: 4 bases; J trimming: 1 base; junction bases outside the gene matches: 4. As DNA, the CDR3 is TGCAGCGTTGGGGGGGGGTTTTCCTACGAGCAGTACTTC. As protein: CSVGGGFSYEQYF.

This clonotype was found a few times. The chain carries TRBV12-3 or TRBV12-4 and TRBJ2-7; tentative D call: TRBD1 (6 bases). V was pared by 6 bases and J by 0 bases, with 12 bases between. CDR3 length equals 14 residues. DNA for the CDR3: TGTGCCAGCAGAGACGGACAGAGCTCCTACGAGCAGTACTTC. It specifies CASRDGQSSYEQYF.

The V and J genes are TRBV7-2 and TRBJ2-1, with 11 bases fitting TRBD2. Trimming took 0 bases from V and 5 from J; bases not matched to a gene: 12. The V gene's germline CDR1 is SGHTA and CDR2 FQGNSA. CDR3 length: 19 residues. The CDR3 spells CASSLALGSSGGPHNEQFF. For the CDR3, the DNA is TGTGCCAGCAGCTTAGCGTTGGGGTCTAGCGGGGGGCCTCACAATGAGCAGTTCTTC. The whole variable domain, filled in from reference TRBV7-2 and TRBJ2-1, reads GAGVSQSPSNKVTEKGKDVELRCDPISGHTALYWYRQSLGQGLEFLIYFQGNSAPDKSGLPSDRFSAERTGGSVSTLTIQRTQQEDSAVYLCASSLALGSSGGPHNEQFFGPGTRLTVL.

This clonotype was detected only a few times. The CDR3 nucleotides are TGCAGTGCTAGGTCTAGCGGGGCAGATACGCAGTATTTT. Translating it yields CSARSSGADTQYF. The V call is TRBV20-1, the J call TRBJ2-3; 9 bases fit TRBD2. The CDR3 has 13 amino acids. The ends lost 3 bases at V and 4 bases at J; junction bases unmatched: 2. The germline CDR1 and CDR2 sequences are DFQATT and SNEGSKA (reference sequence).